The present TCR beta chain was sequenced within a study of beta chain features in type 1 diabetes. The overall study: Healthy donors resembled patients in age, gender and cell yields.

The V end was cut by 1 base, the J end by 10 bases, with 16 bases between. Per the germline V gene, CDR1 is SEHNR and CDR2 is FQNEAQ (reference sequence). CDR3 length equals 14 residues. Points on this clone: What it recognizes is unknown.

Every isolated RNA sample was fully reverse transcribed, so sequencing captured expressed TCRB transcripts. The assay was immunoSEQ multiplex PCR, and TCRdb's table has in-frame clones only and misses some. The sample yields 300,000 or so clones, around 9.7% seen once. General study points: Patients' naive, central memory and regulatory TCRB repertoires appeared more alike than those of healthy donors. Fewer junction insertions and more nucleotide deletions appeared in type 1 diabetes patients. For Type 1 diabetes patients, all four CD4+ subsets carried TCRB CDR3s that were moderately but significantly shorter.

The J gene is TRBJ1-2, the V gene TRBV7-9, with D perhaps matching TRBD1 (6 bases). This clonotype originated in a man aged 30 to 39 with type 1 diabetes. The sequencing input was central memory CD4+ T cells from blood. DNA of the CDR3: TGTGCCAGCAGCTTAGAGGAGGGGGGGGCCCCCTACACCTTC. Its translation is CASSLEEGGAPYTF.